The rows below give T cell receptor beta chains drawn from one sample of a study of blood T cell repertoires in COVID-19. The repertoire was sequenced with immunoSEQ multiplex PCR; TCRdb's copy has only in-frame clones and lacks some. The sample shows about 160,000 clones, around 92% of them seen only once. The sequenced material came from peripheral blood. The source is a man under 40 with COVID-19, enrolled during active disease. The conserved cysteine and the conserved F or W are not part of the CDR3 here.

v_call	j_call	cdr3_aa
TRBV11-3	TRBJ2-2	ASSSGRGQDNTGELF
TRBV30	TRBJ2-7	AWSSWRGLAGASKKQY
TRBV5-6	TRBJ2-1	ASSAWGAGNEQF
TRBV4-2	TRBJ2-7	ASSQDWASGRSPSYEQY
TRBV4-1	TRBJ1-4	ASSQGGQGSSVGEKLF
TRBV4-1	TRBJ2-7	ASSHDPGQGIYEQY
TRBV6-6	TRBJ1-4	ASRVGWAVTNEKLF
TRBV18	TRBJ1-2	ASSPTVDSLPYGYT
TRBV11-2	TRBJ1-1	ASSLEAPRAEAF
TRBV29-1	TRBJ1-6	SVRRRLDSPLH
TRBV13	TRBJ2-7	ASSLSLASSYEQY
TRBV30	TRBJ1-2	AWSGGGTGGSSNGYT
TRBV9	TRBJ1-4	ASSLGTNNEKLF
TRBV25-1	TRBJ1-6	ASSESLGYNSPLH
TRBV4-2	TRBJ1-5	ASRGTGSLSQH
TRBV9	TRBJ1-5	ASSVAGRTPQH
TRBV11-2	TRBJ2-7	ASSSPRGRYEQY
TRBV7-2	TRBJ2-1	ASSLGRGPNEQF
TRBV4-2	TRBJ2-2	ASSQDPGGVTGELF
TRBV18	TRBJ2-3	ASSPFGGPKTDTQY
TRBV5-1	TRBJ2-2	ASARQGQNTGELF
TRBV28	TRBJ2-2	ASTRASGTGELF
TRBV29-1	TRBJ2-7	SAIRGEGGDEQY
TRBV4-3	TRBJ1-5	ASSQDHQLTRPQH
TRBV24-1	TRBJ2-1	ATSDPSGGRNEQF